This T cell receptor (beta chain) was identified during a study of blood T cell repertoires in COVID-19. At the level of the study: PBMCs, B-cell-depleted T cells, or T cells provided the cDNA or gDNA that made up the material.

Recruited during active infection, patients (from Seattle) were subsequently followed longitudinally. Study processing details: By means of reference gene primer amplification, nucleated cell counts were estimated. The data were produced by immunoSEQ multiplex PCR, yet TCRdb's version contains in-frame clones alone and is incomplete. The DNA gave D and trimming, while V, J and clone size come from that table. The repertoire holds 430,000 or so clones, with roughly 90% as singletons. The specimen sequenced was peripheral blood. This TCR was recovered from a man aged 18 to 30 with COVID-19, enrolled during active disease.

The CDR3, as DNA: TGCGCCAGCAGCTTCACTAGCGGGGGCGCCTACGAGCAGTACTTC. Its translation: CASSFTSGGAYEQYF. This chain links TRBV5-1 with TRBJ2-7, with 11 bases aligning to TRBD2. V trimming: 2 bases; J trimming: 2 bases; junction bases outside the gene matches: 3. The CDR3 length is 15 residues. From germline, CDR1 is SGHRS and CDR2 YFSETQ.